In its sample, the clone carrying this T cell receptor beta chain was seen a few times. The ends were cut back, 1 base at V and 6 bases at J, with 7 bases in the middle. Germline CDR1 is LGHNA and CDR2 is YNFKEQ. There are 13 residues in the CDR3. The data were obtained in a study of identical twins. TCRdb analysed the 5' RACE reads with MiXCR anew, one entry per CDR3 protein. Seen here are 650,000 to 800,000 distinct CDR3 sequences, 8.6% observed once, and the top ten hold approximately 0.94%. The same specimen was also included in a second study, on yellow fever vaccine responses in identical twins. That publication notes: Vaccine-induced T cell responses in twins were reportedly observed to appear partly convergent, partly personalized.

The source material was PBMCs. This receptor was identified in a woman in her late teens or twenties in good health. The rearrangement links TRBV4-2 to TRBJ2-1; no definite D call. The CDR3 region has the DNA TGTGCCAGCAGCCAAGGACCACCCAATGAGCAGTTCTTC. Translated, it gives CASSQGPPNEQFF.